Listed below are T cell receptor beta chains from one sample, sequenced in a study of regulatory T cells in long-lasting Graves disease. TCRdb independently ran MiXCR on the multiplex PCR reads; one entry per CDR3 protein. The repertoire holds over 350,000 distinct CDR3 sequences, with approximately 16% as singletons. This sample also belongs to another study, concerning T cells in Graves' hyperthyroidism and ophthalmopathy.

The sample here was peripheral blood mononuclear cells (PBMCs), taken at new diagnosis, from a patient treated with antithyroid drugs. Receptors originate from a woman in her thirties or forties with Graves disease. The CDR3 runs from the conserved cysteine through the conserved F or W. A D gene is named only where the DNA matches it firmly. Clone sizes are given selectively: once, few, many, or a class where the clone is expanded.

cdr3_nt cdr3_aa d_call j_call v_call clone_size
TGTGCCAGCAGCTTAGGGCAGGGGAAGCAGTTCTTC CASSLGQGKQFF - TRBJ2-1 TRBV7-2 -
TGTGCCTGGGCGCGGAGGGGGGCGACTGAAAAACTGTTTTTT CAWARRGATEKLFF - TRBJ1-4 TRBV30 -
TGTGCCACCCATCCCCGACAGGGGGCCCCGAACACTGAAGCTTTCTTT CATHPRQGAPNTEAFF TRBD1 TRBJ1-1 TRBV19 few
TGTGCCATACTAGCCTACAATGAGCAGTTCTTC CAILAYNEQFF - TRBJ2-1 TRBV12-3/TRBV12-4 few
TGTGCGGCAGGGGATGGTCTAGCGGGGACCAGTGAGCAGTTCTTC CAAGDGLAGTSEQFF TRBD2 TRBJ2-1 TRBV10-3 many
TGCAGTGCTAACCCTACAGGGAGGGACAAAAACATTCACTACTTC CSANPTGRDKNIHYF - TRBJ2-4 TRBV20-1 -
TGTGCCAGCAGTTTATTATGGGAGCCAGATTCGGAGACCCAGTACTTC CASSLLWEPDSETQYF - TRBJ2-5 TRBV27 -
TGTGCCAGCAGCGCCTTGCGGGGGCGCGGTGAAAAACTGTTTTTT CASSALRGRGEKLFF - TRBJ1-4 TRBV2 many
TGCGCCAGCAGTGAGTCGATTTGGGCGGCCCAGTACTTC CASSESIWAAQYF - TRBJ2-5 TRBV10-2 many
TGTGCCAGCCAACCCTTCGGGACTAGCGGGTCTGTGCAGTTCTTC CASQPFGTSGSVQFF TRBD2 TRBJ2-1 TRBV2 many
TGCAGTGCTAGAGATCGTCATTATCCTATGGTCTTC CSARDRHYPMVF - TRBJ2-1 TRBV20-1 -
TGCAGTGCTAGAGAGGGGGCCTCCTACGAGCAGTACTTC CSAREGASYEQYF - TRBJ2-7 TRBV20-1 many
TGCAGTGCGCCCGACCCCGGGACAGGGTGGAGGAATGAGCAGTTCTTC CSAPDPGTGWRNEQFF TRBD1 TRBJ2-1 TRBV20-1 few
TGCAGTGCCCCACGACTAGCGGGAGCATACAATGAGCAGTTCTTC CSAPRLAGAYNEQFF TRBD2 TRBJ2-1 TRBV20-1 -
TGTGCCAGCAGCTTAGCCGGGACTAGCAGGAGCGATGAGCAGTTCTTC CASSLAGTSRSDEQFF TRBD2 TRBJ2-1 TRBV7-9 many
TGTGCCATCAGTGGGGCAGGTAGCTCCTACGAGCAGTACTTC CAISGAGSSYEQYF - TRBJ2-7 TRBV10-3 -
TGTGCCAGCAGGGACTCCTACGGAGGGGACGAGCAGTACTTC CASRDSYGGDEQYF - TRBJ2-7 TRBV6-1 many
TGTGCCAGCAGTTACGGGGCAGGAAAAGCCTACGAGCAGTACTTC CASSYGAGKAYEQYF - TRBJ2-7 TRBV12-3/TRBV12-4 many
TGCAGCGTTGAGGACCAGGATACCTACGAGCAGTACTTC CSVEDQDTYEQYF - TRBJ2-7 TRBV29-1 many
TGCGCCAGCAGCTTCATCGGGGGACAGGGTAGATGGAATGAGCAGTTCTTC CASSFIGGQGRWNEQFF TRBD1 TRBJ2-1 TRBV5-1 few
TGTGCCAGCACCCCCATTAGTCGTATTTCGACACCTGAGGGGAACTATGGCTACACCTTC CASTPISRISTPEGNYGYTF - TRBJ1-2 TRBV27 many
TGTGCCTGGAGTGAGCAGACGAATCAGCCCCAGCATTTT CAWSEQTNQPQHF - TRBJ1-5 TRBV30 -
TGTGCCAGCAGCCAAGGACTTGGGGGTGGCTACACCTTC CASSQGLGGGYTF - TRBJ1-2 TRBV14 few
TGTGCCAGCAGTTTCTCAACCGCGTTTGATGAAAAACTGTTTTTT CASSFSTAFDEKLFF - TRBJ1-4 TRBV5-5 many
TGTGCCAGCAGCCCCGTAAGGAGCGGCCAATACGAGCAGTACTTC CASSPVRSGQYEQYF - TRBJ2-7 TRBV7-2 many
TGTGCCACTCGGTGGCGTGGACAGAGAGGTGAAAAACTGTTTTTT CATRWRGQRGEKLFF - TRBJ1-4 TRBV19 few
TGTGCCAGCAGCCCGCCAGAGACAGGGGCTGCAACCTATGGCTACACCTTC CASSPPETGAATYGYTF TRBD1 TRBJ1-2 TRBV3-1 many
TGTGCCAGCAGTCAGTATGTGGGACAGGGGGGCCAGCCCCAGCATTTT CASSQYVGQGGQPQHF TRBD1 TRBJ1-5 TRBV12-3/TRBV12-4 -
TGTGCCAGCAGCGAGACAAAGTCCTGGAACACTGAAGCTTTCTTT CASSETKSWNTEAFF - TRBJ1-1 TRBV5-1 few
TGTGCCAGCAGCGCAGGGTGGAATAATGAAAAACTGTTTTTT CASSAGWNNEKLFF - TRBJ1-4 TRBV9 many
TGTGCCAGCAGTTTATTCTACAGGGAATCCTACGAGCAGTACTTC CASSLFYRESYEQYF - TRBJ2-7 TRBV28 many
TGTGCCACCAGCAGAGAGGGCGCTAGTGATGAGCAGTTCTTC CATSREGASDEQFF - TRBJ2-1 TRBV15 -
TGTGCCAGCAGCATTAACAGGGACTATGGCTACACCTTC CASSINRDYGYTF - TRBJ1-2 TRBV13 few
TGTGCCAGCAGTTCAATCGTCCTGGGCAATCAGCCCCAGCATTTT CASSSIVLGNQPQHF - TRBJ1-5 TRBV12-3/TRBV12-4 many
TGTGCCTGCAGTTTAGTACAACTAGGAAATTCACCCCTCCTCTTT CACSLVQLGNSPLLF - TRBJ1-1 TRBV12-3/TRBV12-4 -
TGTGCCAGCAGTTTTACAGGGGGTAAAGCTTTCTTT CASSFTGGKAFF TRBD1 TRBJ1-1 TRBV12-3/TRBV12-4 many
TGTGCCAGCAGCTTAGCGGGACTAGCGGGGGCCGATACGCAGTATTTT CASSLAGLAGADTQYF TRBD2 TRBJ2-3 TRBV7-9 -